What follows are 3 T cell receptor beta chains derived from one specimen sequenced in a study of CD4 T cells in relation to SARS-CoV-2 and coronaviruses. Before the COVID-19 pandemic, during about 2011-2018, CD4+ T cells were taken from unexposed donors. Isolation of CD4+ T cells took place after less than 13 days in culture. Profiling relied on immunoSEQ multiplex PCR, and the TCRdb table lists in-frame clones only, not all of them. The sample shows some 25,000 clones, over 60% of them seen only once. These receptors are not linked to any known antigen. The specimen sequenced was CD4+ T cells from PBMCs, cultured in vitro. The receptors stem from a human donor in good health.

The chain links TRBV20-1 to TRBJ2-1; a weak D match, TRBD2 (6 bases). The CDR3 totals 11 residues. CDR1 and CDR2 (germline): DFQATT, SNEGSKA (reference sequence). With 3 bases removed from V and 9 bases from J, the gap between germline ends came to 9 bases. The CDR3 here is CSASAAGEQFF. DNA for the CDR3: TGCAGTGCTAGTGCAGCGGGTGAGCAGTTCTTC.

The chain combines TRBV5-1 with TRBJ1-2; D unresolved. The CDR3 is 16 amino acids. V dropped 4 bases and J dropped 4 bases, with 20 bases sitting between them. Germline V lookup: CDR1 SGHRS, CDR2 YFSETQ. The CDR3 DNA is TGCGCCAGCAGCCCGCTCGGGCCGCCCGCGAGCTATGGCTACACCTTC. This encodes CASSPLGPPASYGYTF.

This clone was observed a single time. The chain joins TRBV5-1 to TRBJ2-5, with D perhaps TRBD1 (6 bases). Trimming removed 4 bases at V and 1 base at J, with 14 bases between. Germline V gives CDR1 SGHRS, CDR2 YFSETQ. This CDR3 contains 15 residues. Here the CDR3 reads CASSGTLSTQETQYF. CDR3 bases: TGCGCCAGCAGCGGGACACTATCAACCCAAGAGACCCAGTACTTC.